Sequencing of this T cell receptor (beta chain) was carried out in a study of shared clonotypes between healthy human individuals. Background on the study: Donor composition was a couple of women and three men, aged 18 to 49.

CD8 cells classed as naive were CD45RO-negative and positively selected for CCR7, excluding terminally differentiated effector memory CD45RA+ cells. Original methodology: Filtering differed since immunoSEQ provided only junctions, with no quality scores. Sequencing was performed with immunoSEQ multiplex PCR; in TCRdb, only in-frame clones are kept and a portion is missing. V, J and clone size are those of that table, while D and trimming were read from the DNA. Of millions of clones listed, about 95% were seen once; the top ten hold 1.1%. V lost 1 base and J lost 6, with 10 bases in between. The germline gives CDR1 LNHDA, CDR2 SQIVND (reference sequence). This CDR3 is 13 amino acids long.

The sequencing sample was made of naive CD8+ T cells sorted from blood. This receptor was identified in a man aged 18 to 30 in good health. The chain joins TRBV19 to TRBJ2-7; D might be TRBD2 (5 bases). CDR3 sequence: CASSIGGFTEQYF. The CDR3 DNA sequence: TGTGCCAGTAGTATAGGAGGGTTCACCGAGCAGTACTTC.